This T cell receptor (beta chain) was captured in a study of blood T cells in healthy people across ages. The second PCR ran 7 to 11 cycles with a sample-barcoded 5' primer and J-beta primers. TCRdb called the 5' RACE reads again in MiXCR, with one record for every CDR3 protein. The table lists roughly 2 million distinct CDR3 sequences, around half of them singletons. This clonotype turned up a few times. Sequenced: blood. The source is a woman aged 40 to 55 in good health.

The CDR3 DNA reads as TGTGCCAGCAGTTTCTTACCAGAGGCAGATACGCAGTATTTT. Amino acids: CASSFLPEADTQYF. The rearrangement joins TRBV28 to TRBJ2-3; D is unclear. Per the germline V gene, CDR1 is MDHEN and CDR2 is SYDVKM. This CDR3 is 14 amino acids long. V was clipped by 3 bases and J by 4 bases, with 11 bases between them. The full variable domain, completed using reference TRBV28 and TRBJ2-3, is DVKVTQSSRYLVKRTGEKVFLECVQDMDHENMFWYRQDPGLGLRLIYFSYDVKMKEKGDIPEGYSVSREKKERFSLILESASTNQTSMYLCASSFLPEADTQYFGPGTRLTVL.